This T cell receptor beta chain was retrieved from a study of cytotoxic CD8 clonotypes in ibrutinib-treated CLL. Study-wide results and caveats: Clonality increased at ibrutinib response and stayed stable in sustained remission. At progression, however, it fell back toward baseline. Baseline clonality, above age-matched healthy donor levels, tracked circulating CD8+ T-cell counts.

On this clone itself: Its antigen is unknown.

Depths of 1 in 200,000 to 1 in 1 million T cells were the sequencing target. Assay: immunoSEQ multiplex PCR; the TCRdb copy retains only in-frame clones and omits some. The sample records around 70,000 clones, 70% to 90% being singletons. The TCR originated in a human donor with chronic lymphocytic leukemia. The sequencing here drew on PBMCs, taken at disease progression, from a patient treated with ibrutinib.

DNA of the CDR3: TGCAGCGTTGGTCGGGCGCCGGGACAGGGTCACGAGCAGTACTTC. This codes for CSVGRAPGQGHEQYF. The chain recombines TRBV29-1 with TRBJ2-7; TRBD1 matches 9 bases. In germline, CDR1 is SQVTM, CDR2 ANQGSEA. The CDR3 consists of 15 residues. With V trimmed by 4 bases and J by 5 bases, 12 bases remained unmatched.